The rows below give T cell receptor beta chains drawn from one sample of a study of CD8+ T cells in alopecia areata. Profiling relied on immunoSEQ multiplex PCR, and the TCRdb table lists in-frame clones only, not all of them. Of tens of thousands of clones in the sample, roughly half were seen once. The sequencing input was NKG2D-high CD8+ T cells sorted from blood. The receptor source for this set is a human donor with alopecia areata. CDR3s include the opening cysteine and the closing phenylalanine or tryptophan. The order of the fields is clone size, J gene, V gene, D gene, CDR3 protein, CDR3 DNA. The D gene is left open where the match is weak. Some rows have no size entry. The others give once, few or many, or a class for an expanded clone.

-	TRBJ2-3	TRBV9	-	CASSPYDTDTQYF	TGTGCCAGCAGCCCGTACGACACAGATACGCAGTATTTT
-	TRBJ1-1	TRBV10-2	TRBD1	CASSVQGAEISTEAFF	TGCGCCAGCAGTGTTCAGGGGGCTGAAATCAGCACTGAAGCTTTCTTT
-	TRBJ2-5	TRBV29-1	-	CSVDKLTEQYQETQYF	TGCAGCGTTGATAAGTTGACAGAGCAGTACCAAGAGACCCAGTACTTC
few	TRBJ1-2	TRBV23-1	-	CASSQTHTADYGYTF	TGCGCCAGCAGTCAAACCCATACGGCGGATTATGGCTACACCTTC
-	TRBJ2-5	TRBV7-3	-	CASSSTVQETQYF	TGTGCCAGCAGCTCAACAGTTCAAGAGACCCAGTACTTC
-	TRBJ1-2	TRBV5-6	-	CASSLGQGTVYTF	TGTGCCAGCAGCTTGGGTCAGGGAACCGTCTACACCTTC
-	TRBJ2-1	TRBV5-1	TRBD1	CASSWGQGLEQFF	TGCGCCAGCAGCTGGGGACAGGGACTTGAGCAGTTCTTC
-	TRBJ2-1	TRBV7-3	TRBD1	CASSSSGQGDNEQFF	TGTGCCAGCAGCTCATCGGGACAGGGAGATAATGAGCAGTTCTTC
-	TRBJ1-5	TRBV9	-	CASSVGGIQPQHF	TGTGCCAGCAGCGTGGGGGGGATTCAGCCCCAGCATTTT
-	TRBJ2-1	TRBV2	-	CASLQNNEQFF	TGTGCCAGCCTTCAAAACAATGAGCAGTTCTTC
-	TRBJ2-1	TRBV9	TRBD2	CASSPSGGEYNEQFF	TGTGCCAGCAGCCCCAGCGGGGGAGAGTACAATGAGCAGTTCTTC